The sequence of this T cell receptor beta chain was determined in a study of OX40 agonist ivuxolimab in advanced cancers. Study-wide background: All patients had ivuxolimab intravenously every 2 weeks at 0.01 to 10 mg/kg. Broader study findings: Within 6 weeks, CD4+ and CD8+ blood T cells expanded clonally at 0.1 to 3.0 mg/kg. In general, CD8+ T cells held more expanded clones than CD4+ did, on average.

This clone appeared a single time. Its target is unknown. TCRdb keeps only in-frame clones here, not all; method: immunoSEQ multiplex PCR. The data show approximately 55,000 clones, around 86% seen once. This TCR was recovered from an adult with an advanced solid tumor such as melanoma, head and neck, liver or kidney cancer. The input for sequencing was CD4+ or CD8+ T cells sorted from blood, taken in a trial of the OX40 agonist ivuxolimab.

The CDR3: CASSAGQHYGYTF. The DNA for the CDR3 is TGTGCCAGCAGCGCCGGGCAGCACTATGGCTACACCTTC. This sequence joins TRBV9 and TRBJ1-2; D gene ambiguous. The CDR3 covers 13 residues. The ends were cut back, 3 bases at V and 3 bases at J, with 9 bases in the middle. CDR1 and CDR2 from the germline V gene are SGDLS and YYNGEE.